The clone carrying this T cell receptor beta chain was picked up a small number of times. The target antigen is unknown. TCRbeta library preparation incorporated unique molecular identifiers. TCRdb reanalysed the PCR reads using MiXCR and keeps one entry per CDR3 protein. The repertoire holds fewer than 550,000 distinct CDR3 sequences, approximately 10% seen once, with 14% in the top ten. The record originates from a study of T-cell reconstitution after alpha-beta-depleted transplantation in children. Study findings and constraints: Surviving thymic progenitors and recipient T cells were the source of high TCRbeta diversity at day 60 in some patients. A year post-transplant, T-cell counts and diversity derived mostly from newly produced T cells. Several hundred rapidly expanded clones from non-depleted graft cells reportedly supplied alpha-beta T cells about two months post-transplant.

Trimming removed 5 bases at V and 1 base at J, with 15 bases between. The CDR3 has 15 residues. The germline gives CDR1 SEHNR, CDR2 FQNEAQ (reference sequence). The material was PBMCs, mostly from graft donor cells, obtained 180 days after TCRalphabeta/CD19-depleted stem cell transplant. J is TRBJ2-7 and V is TRBV7-9, with D hard to call. The TCR was taken from a female patient under 10 years old who had a stem cell transplant for aplastic anemia, so the T cells may come from the graft donor. The CDR3 region is CASSPSFSESYEQYF. CDR3 DNA sequence: TGTGCCAGCAGCCCCTCGTTCTCCGAGTCCTACGAGCAGTACTTC.